The source of this T cell receptor beta chain is a study of vaccination effects on CD4 cells after COVID-19. The table came from immunoSEQ multiplex PCR; TCRdb's copy has only in-frame clones and leaves some out. The sample yields around 69,000 clones, 74% seen once. As for this clone: The antigen remains unidentified.

This CDR3 spans 16 amino acids. V gave up 5 bases and J gave up 2 bases; unmatched junction bases: 6. Germline V lookup: CDR1 SGHAT, CDR2 FQDESV (reference sequence). Pools of viral peptides were used by the ViraFEST assay to expand antigen-specific CD4+ T cells ahead of sequencing. Cells that had been cultured for nine to eleven days were the source of isolated CD4+ T cells. Two doses of either BNT162b2 or mRNA-1273 were given to each participant. Here the sequenced sample was CD4+ T cells from PBMCs cultured with HCoV-229E spike peptides, taken after COVID-19 vaccination. The chain links TRBV11-1 to TRBJ1-6; 7 positions agree with TRBD1. This TCR came from a human donor who received a COVID-19 vaccine. CDR3 loop: CASSARQGPYNSPLHF. The CDR3 DNA sequence: TGTGCCAGCAGCGCCAGACAGGGTCCCTATAATTCACCCCTCCACTTT.